The 15 T cell receptor beta chains presented below share a single source sample, sequenced in a study of cytomegalovirus exposure and HLA in healthy donors listed by TCRdb under 2017. The receptor library was made with the immunoSEQ multiplex PCR assay. For the multiplex PCR, a mixture combining 60 forward primers for TCR Vbeta segments and 13 reverse primers for TCR Jbeta segments was used. In TCRdb, the immuneACCESS table is reduced to in-frame sequences with V and J assigned. These tables do not hold every clone; where another copy was compared, an unresolved V gene accounts for under half, and the others remain unexplained. The sample profile shows some 150,000 clones; roughly 83% of them were found once. The biggest ten clones account for less than 2.5% of the sample. Material for sequencing was PBMCs. Receptors originate from a woman between 50 and 59 years old in good health and CMV-seronegative.

V and J are TRBV28 and TRBJ2-5; a weak D match, TRBD2 (6 bases). From germline, CDR1 is MDHEN and CDR2 SYDVKM. This CDR3 spans 13 amino acids. Trimming took off 7 bases at V and 5 bases at J, with 14 bases between the two ends. The CDR3 nucleotides read TGTGCCAGCAAAGCGGGCCCTCGGGAGACCCAGTACTTC. This sequence encodes CASKAGPRETQYF.

The chain employs TRBV6-5 and TRBJ1-6; D unclear. V lost 6 bases, J lost 5 bases, and 11 bases lay in between. Germline values: CDR1 MNHEY, CDR2 SVGAGI. This CDR3 has 14 residues. For the CDR3, the DNA is TGTGCCAGCAGACCTGGGAGAGATAATTCACCCCTCCACTTT. Encoded protein: CASRPGRDNSPLHF.

The rearrangement uses TRBV9 and TRBJ2-5, with a tentative D call TRBD1 (5 bases). The CDR3 is 13 amino acids. Germline lookup yields CDR1 SGDLS and CDR2 YYNGEE. V was trimmed by 4 bases and J by 5 bases, leaving 12 bases between them. The CDR3 sequence is CASSPPGQETQYF. CDR3 nucleotide sequence: TGTGCCAGCAGCCCCCCAGGGCAGGAGACCCAGTACTTC.

The genes are TRBV30 and TRBJ2-2; the D is unclear. Trimming shortened V by 0 bases and J by 0 bases, and 11 bases separated the two germline ends. This CDR3 comprises 16 residues. CDR1 and CDR2 (germline): GTSNPN, SVGIG (reference sequence). The CDR3 nucleotides read TGTGCCTGGAGTGTACTCGGTTTCTCGAACACCGGGGAGCTGTTTTTT. Translating it yields CAWSVLGFSNTGELFF.

The J gene is TRBJ1-2, the V gene TRBV5-1; D might be TRBD1 (6 bases). V was clipped by 4 bases and J by 2 bases, with 18 bases between them. CDR1 is SGHRS and CDR2 is YFSETQ in the germline V gene. CDR3 length: 16 residues. The CDR3 coding sequence is TGCGCCAGCAGCCCTGTGGTGGGGGCTGTAAACTATGGCTACACCTTC. Encoded protein: CASSPVVGAVNYGYTF.

This sequence joins TRBV28 and TRBJ1-1, with 9 bases that match TRBD1. The CDR3 is 14 residues long. CDR1 is MDHEN, CDR2 SYDVKM, per germline. V lost 3 bases to trimming and J lost 1 base; unmatched junction nucleotides: 0. In DNA form, the CDR3 reads TGTGCCAGCAGTTTGGGACAGGGGAACACTGAAGCTTTCTTT. Translation gives CASSLGQGNTEAFF.

The chain recombines TRBV6-1 with TRBJ1-4; weak D call: TRBD1 (5 bases). The CDR3 contains 15 residues. Germline assignment: CDR1 MNHNS and CDR2 SASEGT. Trimming left V 5 bases short and J 8 bases short, with 18 bases between. CDR3 coding DNA: TGTGCCAGCAGTCTCGGGACTCCCCAGGAGGAAAAACTGTTTTTT. Amino acids: CASSLGTPQEEKLFF.

The chain carries TRBV6-5 and TRBJ1-3, with 7 bases aligning to TRBD1. The CDR3 extends over 15 amino acids. Germline-derived CDR1 and CDR2 are MNHEY and SVGAGI. V lost 2 bases to trimming and J lost 2 bases; unmatched junction nucleotides: 3. The CDR3 DNA sequence: TGTGCCAGCAGTTACCAAAGGGGGCCTGGAAACACCATATATTTT. Translating gives CASSYQRGPGNTIYF.

The gene calls are TRBV5-4 and TRBJ2-1, with TRBD1 matching 9 bases. The V gene end was trimmed by 4 bases and the J gene end by 4 bases; junction bases not matched to a gene: 12. Per germline, CDR1 SGHNT and CDR2 YYREEE (reference sequence). This CDR3 has 17 residues. CDR3 nucleotide sequence: TGTGCCAGCAGCCAGACCGGGACAGGGCTGGGGTACAATGAGCAGTTCTTC. This codes for CASSQTGTGLGYNEQFF.

This clone showed up just a few times. The V gene is TRBV7-9, the J gene TRBJ2-3, with 15 bases fitting TRBD2. Germline V gives CDR1 SEHNR, CDR2 FQNEAQ (reference sequence). The CDR3 runs to 17 residues. The junction had 6 bases not matched to a gene; V was cut back by 1 base and J by 7 bases. The CDR3 coding sequence is TGTGCCAGCAGCTTAGGGGGACTAGCGGGGGGCCTTTATACGCAGTATTTT. Its translation: CASSLGGLAGGLYTQYF.

The chain combines TRBV13 with TRBJ2-1; 7 bases agree with TRBD1. Trimming took 4 bases from V and 4 from J; bases not matched to a gene: 10. The CDR3 has 16 amino acids. Germline V CDR1 and CDR2: PRHDT, FYEKMQ (reference sequence). Here the CDR3 reads CASSSNWDSSYNEQFF. CDR3 nucleotide sequence: TGTGCCAGCAGCTCAAATTGGGACAGCTCTTACAATGAGCAGTTCTTC.

The chain carries TRBV28 and TRBJ2-1; 12 nucleotides agree with TRBD2. Germline assignment: CDR1 MDHEN and CDR2 SYDVKM. V lost 6 bases to trimming and J lost 6 bases; unmatched junction nucleotides: 6. This CDR3 region has 15 residues. CDR3 sequence: CASSLRTSGANEQFF. In nucleotides, the CDR3 is TGTGCCAGCAGCCTAAGGACTAGCGGGGCCAATGAGCAGTTCTTC.

The chain has TRBV7-2 and TRBJ2-7; 8 nucleotides line up with TRBD2. After removal of 5 bases from V and 6 bases from J, the junction contained 12 bases not matched to a gene. Germline V gene data show CDR1 as SGHTA and CDR2 as FQGNSA. The CDR3 covers 15 residues. DNA of the CDR3: TGTGCCAGCAGCCAAGTACTAGCGGCCAGTTCCGAGCAGTACTTC. Amino acid sequence: CASSQVLAASSEQYF.

This rearrangement joins TRBV2 to TRBJ2-3, with 8 nucleotides matching TRBD2. This CDR3 has 17 residues. Germline assignment: CDR1 SNHLY and CDR2 FYNNEI. The V segment lost 0 bases and the J segment 0 bases; nucleotides outside the gene matches: 5. CDR3 sequence (DNA): TGTGCCAGCAGTGAAGCCCCGGGAGGGACGAGCACAGATACGCAGTATTTT. It specifies CASSEAPGGTSTDTQYF.

This clone was seen once. This chain uses TRBV6-5 with TRBJ2-7, with a tentative D call TRBD2 (5 bases). The germline CDR1 and CDR2 sequences are MNHEY and SVGAGI. V lost 5 bases, J lost 7 bases, and 15 bases lay in between. There are 13 residues in the CDR3. The CDR3, as DNA: TGTGCCAGCAGTGATAGGAGCGGATGGGAGCAGTACTTC. Protein product: CASSDRSGWEQYF.